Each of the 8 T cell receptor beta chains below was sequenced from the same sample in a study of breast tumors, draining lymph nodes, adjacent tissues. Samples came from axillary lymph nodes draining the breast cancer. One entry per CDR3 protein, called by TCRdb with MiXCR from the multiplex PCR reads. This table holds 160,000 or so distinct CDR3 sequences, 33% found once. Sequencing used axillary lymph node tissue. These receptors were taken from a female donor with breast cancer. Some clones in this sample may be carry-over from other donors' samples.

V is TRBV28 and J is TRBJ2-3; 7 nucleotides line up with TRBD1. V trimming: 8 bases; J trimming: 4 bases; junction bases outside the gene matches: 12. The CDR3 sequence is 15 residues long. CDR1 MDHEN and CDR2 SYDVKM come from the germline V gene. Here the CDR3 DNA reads TGTGCCAGCCCCCCTAAAGGGGGCTGGGCAGATACGCAGTATTTT. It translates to CASPPKGGWADTQYF.

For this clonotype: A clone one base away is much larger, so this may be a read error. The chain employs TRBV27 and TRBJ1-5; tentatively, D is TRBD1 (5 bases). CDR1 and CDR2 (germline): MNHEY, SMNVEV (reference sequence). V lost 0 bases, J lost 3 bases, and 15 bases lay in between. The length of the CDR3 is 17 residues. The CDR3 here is CASSLSQEALVNQPQHF. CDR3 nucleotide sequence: TGTGCCAGCAGTTTATCACAGGAGGCACTGGTCAATCAGCCCCAGCATTTT.

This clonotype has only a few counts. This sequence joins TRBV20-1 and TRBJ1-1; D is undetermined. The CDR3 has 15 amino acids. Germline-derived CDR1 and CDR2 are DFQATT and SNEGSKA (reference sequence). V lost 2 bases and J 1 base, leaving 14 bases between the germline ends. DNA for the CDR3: TGCAGTGCTAGAATAGCAGGCAGCTCGAACACTGAAGCTTTCTTT. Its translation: CSARIAGSSNTEAFF.

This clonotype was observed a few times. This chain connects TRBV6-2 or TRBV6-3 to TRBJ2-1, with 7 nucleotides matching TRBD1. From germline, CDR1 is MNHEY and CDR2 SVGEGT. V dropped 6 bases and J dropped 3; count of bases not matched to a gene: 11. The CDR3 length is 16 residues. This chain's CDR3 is CASSRMGQQYYNEQFF. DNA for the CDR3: TGTGCCAGCAGCCGAATGGGACAGCAATACTACAATGAGCAGTTCTTC.

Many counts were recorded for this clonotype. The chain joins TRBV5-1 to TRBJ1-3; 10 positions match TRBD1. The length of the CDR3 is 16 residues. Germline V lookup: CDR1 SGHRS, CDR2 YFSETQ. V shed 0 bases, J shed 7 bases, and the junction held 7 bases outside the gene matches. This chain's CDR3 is CASSLGGQGSQNTIYF. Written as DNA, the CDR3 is TGCGCCAGCAGCTTGGGGGGACAGGGGTCGCAGAACACCATATATTTT.

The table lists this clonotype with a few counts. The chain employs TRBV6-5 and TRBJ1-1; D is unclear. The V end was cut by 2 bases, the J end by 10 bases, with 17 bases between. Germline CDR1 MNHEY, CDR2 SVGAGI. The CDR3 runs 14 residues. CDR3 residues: CASSYAATTAGAFF. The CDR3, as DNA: TGTGCCAGCAGTTACGCAGCCACGACTGCTGGAGCTTTCTTT.

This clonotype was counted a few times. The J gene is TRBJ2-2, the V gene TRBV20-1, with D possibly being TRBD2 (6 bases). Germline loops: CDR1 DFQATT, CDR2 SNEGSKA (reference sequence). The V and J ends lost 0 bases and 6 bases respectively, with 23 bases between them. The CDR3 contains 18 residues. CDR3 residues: CSARDLAIGAGFSGELFF. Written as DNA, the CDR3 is TGCAGTGCTAGAGATCTGGCCATCGGAGCGGGCTTTTCCGGGGAGCTGTTTTTT.

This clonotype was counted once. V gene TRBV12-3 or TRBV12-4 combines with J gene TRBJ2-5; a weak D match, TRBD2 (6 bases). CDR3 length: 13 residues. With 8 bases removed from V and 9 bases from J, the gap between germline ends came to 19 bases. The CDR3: CASGNWGDQPQYF. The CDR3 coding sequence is TGTGCCAGCGGAAACTGGGGGGATCAGCCCCAGTACTTC.